This is a list of T cell receptor beta chains from one sample in a study of blood T cell repertoires in COVID-19. Clones were sequenced by immunoSEQ multiplex PCR, and TCRdb holds only the in-frame ones, with some missing. Of some 220,000 clones listed, just under 85% were seen once; the top ten hold around 6.4%. The sequencing input was peripheral blood. These receptors were obtained from a woman aged 60-75 years with active or convalescent COVID-19. CDR3s include the opening cysteine and the closing phenylalanine or tryptophan. D genes are given only for firm matches. The size field is filled for only some rows; it gives once, few, many or a size class.

V gene	D gene	clone size	J gene	CDR3 DNA	CDR3 protein
TRBV2	NA	NA	TRBJ1-2	TGTGCCAGCAGCCTCCGGGAGCGCTACACCTTC	CASSLRERYTF
TRBV9	TRBD1	NA	TRBJ2-3	TGTGCCAGCAGCGTAGCCGTAGGACAGGGGGTATCAGATACGCAGTATTTT	CASSVAVGQGVSDTQYF
TRBV14	NA	NA	TRBJ2-2	TGTGCCAGCAGCCCACGGACGGGACACCCTACCGGGGAGCTGTTTTTT	CASSPRTGHPTGELFF
TRBV6-4	TRBD1	once	TRBJ1-1	TGTGCCAGCAGAGTTACCGGGACAGGGAACACTGAAGCTTTCTTT	CASRVTGTGNTEAFF
TRBV3-1/TRBV3-2	NA	NA	TRBJ2-7	TGTGCCAGCAGCCATACAGTCTACGAGCAGTACTTC	CASSHTVYEQYF
TRBV15	NA	NA	TRBJ1-1	TGTGCCACCAGCAGAGGCAGGGCCCAGAACACTGAAGCTTTCTTT	CATSRGRAQNTEAFF
TRBV7-9	TRBD2	NA	TRBJ2-1	TGTGCCAGCAGCTCATATAGCGGGAGAACGTACAATGAGCAGTTCTTC	CASSSYSGRTYNEQFF
TRBV7-2	NA	few	TRBJ1-1	TGTGCCAGCAGCCCGATAGATAGGACGGGAGTTAACACTGAAGCTTTCTTT	CASSPIDRTGVNTEAFF
TRBV7-2	NA	NA	TRBJ2-7	TGTGCCAGCAGCCGTATTGGCGGGGCCCTCTACGAGCAGTACTTC	CASSRIGGALYEQYF
TRBV5-1	TRBD2	NA	TRBJ2-3	TGCGCCAGCAGCTTGGCTGGTGCTAGCGGGAGGGCCCCAGATACGCAGTATTTT	CASSLAGASGRAPDTQYF
TRBV15	TRBD2	NA	TRBJ2-7	TGTGCCACCAGCAGAGTTGGGACTAGCGGGTGGGAGCAGTACTTC	CATSRVGTSGWEQYF
TRBV28	TRBD1	NA	TRBJ1-5	TGTGCCAGCATCCCGGACAGGGGGCGCCCGAGCAATCAGCCCCAGCATTTT	CASIPDRGRPSNQPQHF
TRBV4-2	NA	NA	TRBJ1-5	TGTGCCAGCAGCCAAGACGGCGTTCTAGATCAGCCCCAGCATTTT	CASSQDGVLDQPQHF
TRBV28	NA	NA	TRBJ1-5	TGTGCCAGCCCCACAGGATTCAATCAGCCCCAGCATTTT	CASPTGFNQPQHF
TRBV9	NA	NA	TRBJ2-7	TGTGCCAGCAGCGAGGGGGATGGGCGACTGTACTTC	CASSEGDGRLYF
TRBV15	NA	NA	TRBJ2-2	TGTGCCACCGGGCACCCCAACACCGGGGAGCTGTTTTTT	CATGHPNTGELFF
TRBV18	NA	NA	TRBJ1-3	TGTGCCAGCTCCCCCTGGGCGACCCCTGGAAACACCATATATTTT	CASSPWATPGNTIYF
TRBV28	NA	NA	TRBJ1-5	TGTGCCAGCAGATCTCCTCAGGGGAATCATCAGCCCCAGCATTTT	CASRSPQGNHQPQHF
TRBV11-2	TRBD1	few	TRBJ2-3	TGTGCCAGCAGCTTAAGGCCCCAGGGGGACAGCGCAGATACGCAGTATTTT	CASSLRPQGDSADTQYF
TRBV10-3	NA	NA	TRBJ2-2	TGTGCCATCAGTGACAACTCTAACACCGGGGAGCTGTTTTTT	CAISDNSNTGELFF
TRBV19	TRBD1	NA	TRBJ1-6	TGTGCCAGTAGCAGAGACAGGGTGGGTTCACCCCTCCACTTT	CASSRDRVGSPLHF